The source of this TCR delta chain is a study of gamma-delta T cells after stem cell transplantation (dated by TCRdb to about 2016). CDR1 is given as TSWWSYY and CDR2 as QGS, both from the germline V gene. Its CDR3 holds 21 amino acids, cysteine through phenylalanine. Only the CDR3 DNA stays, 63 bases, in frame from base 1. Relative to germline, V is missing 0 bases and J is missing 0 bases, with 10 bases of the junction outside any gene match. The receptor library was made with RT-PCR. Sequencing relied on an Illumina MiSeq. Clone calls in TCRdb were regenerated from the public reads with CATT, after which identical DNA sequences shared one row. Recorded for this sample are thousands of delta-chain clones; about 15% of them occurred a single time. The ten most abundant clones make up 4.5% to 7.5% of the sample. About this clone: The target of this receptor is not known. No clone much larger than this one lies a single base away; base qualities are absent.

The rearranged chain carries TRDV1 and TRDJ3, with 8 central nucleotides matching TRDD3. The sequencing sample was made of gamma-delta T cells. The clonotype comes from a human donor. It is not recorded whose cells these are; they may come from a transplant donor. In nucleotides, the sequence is TGTGCTCTTGGGGAACTGAGAGCCTGGGGGACAAGCTCCTGGGACACCCGACAGATGTTTTTC. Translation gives CALGELRAWGTSSWDTRQMFF.